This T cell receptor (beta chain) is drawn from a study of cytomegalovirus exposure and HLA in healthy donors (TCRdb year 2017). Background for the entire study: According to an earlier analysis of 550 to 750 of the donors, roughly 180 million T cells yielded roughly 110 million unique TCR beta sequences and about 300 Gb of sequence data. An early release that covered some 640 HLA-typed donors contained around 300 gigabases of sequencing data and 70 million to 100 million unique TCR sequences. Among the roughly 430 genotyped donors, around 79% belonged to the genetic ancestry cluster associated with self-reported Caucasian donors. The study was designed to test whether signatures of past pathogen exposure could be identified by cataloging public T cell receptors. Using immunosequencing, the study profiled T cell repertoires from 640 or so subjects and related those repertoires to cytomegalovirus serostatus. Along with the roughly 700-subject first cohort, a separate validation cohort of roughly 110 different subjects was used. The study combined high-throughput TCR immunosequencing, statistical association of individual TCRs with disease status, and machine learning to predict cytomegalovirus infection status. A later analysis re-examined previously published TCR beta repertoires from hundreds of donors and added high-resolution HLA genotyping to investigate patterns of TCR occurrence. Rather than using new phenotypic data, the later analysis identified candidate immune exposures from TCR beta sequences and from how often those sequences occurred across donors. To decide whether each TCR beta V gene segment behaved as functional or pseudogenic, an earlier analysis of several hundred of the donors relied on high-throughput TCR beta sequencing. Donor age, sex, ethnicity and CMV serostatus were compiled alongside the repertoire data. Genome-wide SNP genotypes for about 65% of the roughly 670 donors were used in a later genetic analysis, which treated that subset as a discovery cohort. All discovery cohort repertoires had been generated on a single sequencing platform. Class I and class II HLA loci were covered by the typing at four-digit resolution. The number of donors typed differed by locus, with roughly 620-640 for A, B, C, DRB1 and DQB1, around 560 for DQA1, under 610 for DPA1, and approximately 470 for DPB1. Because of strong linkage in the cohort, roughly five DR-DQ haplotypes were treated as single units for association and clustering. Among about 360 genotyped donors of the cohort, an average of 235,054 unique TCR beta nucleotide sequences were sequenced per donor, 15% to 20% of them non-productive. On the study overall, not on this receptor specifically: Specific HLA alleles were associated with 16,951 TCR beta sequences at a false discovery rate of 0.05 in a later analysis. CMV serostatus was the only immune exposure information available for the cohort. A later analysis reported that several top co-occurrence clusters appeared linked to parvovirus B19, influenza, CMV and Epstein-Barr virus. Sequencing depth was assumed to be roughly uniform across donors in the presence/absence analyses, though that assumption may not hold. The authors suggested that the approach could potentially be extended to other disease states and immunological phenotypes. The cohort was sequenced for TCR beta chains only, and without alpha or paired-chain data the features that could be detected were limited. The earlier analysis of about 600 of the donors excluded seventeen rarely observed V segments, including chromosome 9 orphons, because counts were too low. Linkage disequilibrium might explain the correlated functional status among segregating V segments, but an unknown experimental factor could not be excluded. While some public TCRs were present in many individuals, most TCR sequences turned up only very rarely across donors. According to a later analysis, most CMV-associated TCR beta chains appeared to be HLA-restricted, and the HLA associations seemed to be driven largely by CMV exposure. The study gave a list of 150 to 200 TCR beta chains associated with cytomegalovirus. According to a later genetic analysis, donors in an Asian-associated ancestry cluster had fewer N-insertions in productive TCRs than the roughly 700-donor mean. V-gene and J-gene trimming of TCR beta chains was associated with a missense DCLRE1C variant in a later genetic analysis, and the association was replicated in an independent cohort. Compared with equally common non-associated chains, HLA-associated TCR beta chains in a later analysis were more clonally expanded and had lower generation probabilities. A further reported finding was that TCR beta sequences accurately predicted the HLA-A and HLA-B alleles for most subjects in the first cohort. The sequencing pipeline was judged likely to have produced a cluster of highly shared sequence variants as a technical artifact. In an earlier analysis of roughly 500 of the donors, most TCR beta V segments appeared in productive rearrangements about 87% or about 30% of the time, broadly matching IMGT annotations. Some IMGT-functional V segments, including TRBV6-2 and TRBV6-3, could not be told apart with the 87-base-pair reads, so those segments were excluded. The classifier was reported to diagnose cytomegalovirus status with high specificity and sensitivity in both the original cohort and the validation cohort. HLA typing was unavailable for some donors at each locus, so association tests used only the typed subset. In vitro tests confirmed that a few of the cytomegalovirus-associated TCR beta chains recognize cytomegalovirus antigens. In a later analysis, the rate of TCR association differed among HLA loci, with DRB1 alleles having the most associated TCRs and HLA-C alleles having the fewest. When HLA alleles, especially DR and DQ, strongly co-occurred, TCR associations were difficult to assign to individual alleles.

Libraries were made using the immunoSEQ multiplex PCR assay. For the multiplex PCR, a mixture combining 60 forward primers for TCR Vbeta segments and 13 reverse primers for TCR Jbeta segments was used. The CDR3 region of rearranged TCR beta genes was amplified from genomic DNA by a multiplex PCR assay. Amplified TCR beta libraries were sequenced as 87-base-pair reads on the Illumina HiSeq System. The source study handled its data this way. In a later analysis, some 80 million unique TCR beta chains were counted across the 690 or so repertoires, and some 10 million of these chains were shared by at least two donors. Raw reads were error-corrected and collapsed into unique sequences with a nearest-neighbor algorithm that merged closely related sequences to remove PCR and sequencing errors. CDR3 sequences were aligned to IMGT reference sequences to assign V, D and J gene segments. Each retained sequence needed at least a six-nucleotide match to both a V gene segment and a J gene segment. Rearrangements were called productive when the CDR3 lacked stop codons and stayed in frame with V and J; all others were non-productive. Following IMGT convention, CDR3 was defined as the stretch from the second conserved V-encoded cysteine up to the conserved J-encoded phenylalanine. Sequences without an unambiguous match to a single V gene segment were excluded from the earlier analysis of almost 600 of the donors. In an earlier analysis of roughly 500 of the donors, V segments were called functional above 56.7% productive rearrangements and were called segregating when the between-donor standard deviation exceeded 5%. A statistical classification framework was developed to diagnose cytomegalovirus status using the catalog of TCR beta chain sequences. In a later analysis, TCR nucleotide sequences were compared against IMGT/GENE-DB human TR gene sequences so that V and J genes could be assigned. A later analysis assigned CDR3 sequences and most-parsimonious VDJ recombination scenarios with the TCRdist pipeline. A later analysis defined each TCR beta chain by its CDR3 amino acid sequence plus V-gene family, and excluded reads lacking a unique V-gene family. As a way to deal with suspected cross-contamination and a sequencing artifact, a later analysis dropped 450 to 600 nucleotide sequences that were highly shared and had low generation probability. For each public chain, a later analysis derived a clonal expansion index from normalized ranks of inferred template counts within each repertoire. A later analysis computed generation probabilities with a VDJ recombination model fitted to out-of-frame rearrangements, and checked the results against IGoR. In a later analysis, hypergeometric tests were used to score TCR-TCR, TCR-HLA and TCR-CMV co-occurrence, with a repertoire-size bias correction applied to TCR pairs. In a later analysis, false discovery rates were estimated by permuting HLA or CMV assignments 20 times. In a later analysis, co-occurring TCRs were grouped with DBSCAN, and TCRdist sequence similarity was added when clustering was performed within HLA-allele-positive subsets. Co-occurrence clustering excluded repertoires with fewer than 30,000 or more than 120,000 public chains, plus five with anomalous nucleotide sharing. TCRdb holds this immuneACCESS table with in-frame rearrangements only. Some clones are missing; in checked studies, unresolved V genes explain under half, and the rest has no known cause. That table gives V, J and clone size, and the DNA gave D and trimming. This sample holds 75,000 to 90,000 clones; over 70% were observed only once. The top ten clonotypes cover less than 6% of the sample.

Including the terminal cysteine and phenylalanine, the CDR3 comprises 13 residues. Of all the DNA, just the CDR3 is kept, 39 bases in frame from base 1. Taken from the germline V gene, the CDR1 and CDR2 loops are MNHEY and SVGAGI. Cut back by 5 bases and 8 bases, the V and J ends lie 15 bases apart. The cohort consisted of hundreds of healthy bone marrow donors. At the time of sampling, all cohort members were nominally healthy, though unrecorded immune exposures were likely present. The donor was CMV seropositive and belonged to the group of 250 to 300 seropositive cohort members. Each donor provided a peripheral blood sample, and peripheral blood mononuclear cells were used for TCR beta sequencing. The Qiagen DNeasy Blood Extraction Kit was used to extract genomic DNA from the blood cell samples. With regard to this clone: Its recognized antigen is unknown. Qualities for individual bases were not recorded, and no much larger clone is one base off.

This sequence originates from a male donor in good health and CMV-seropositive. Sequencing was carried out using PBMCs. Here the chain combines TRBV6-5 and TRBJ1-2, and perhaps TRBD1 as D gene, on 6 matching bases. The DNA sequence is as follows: TGTGCCAGCAGTAGAACTACAGGGTCCGGCTACACCTTC. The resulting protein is CASSRTTGSGYTF.